This T cell receptor beta chain was identified during a study of blood T cell repertoires in COVID-19. Turning to the study itself: Samples taken during acute and convalescent COVID-19 were collected in the United States, Italy and Spain. PBMCs, B-cell-depleted T cells, or T cells were the source of the cDNA or gDNA that made up the material.

Assay used: immunoSEQ multiplex PCR; TCRdb lists only in-frame clones, some missing. The table shows more than 85,000 clones, with around 90% occurring only once. The germline gives CDR1 PRHDT, CDR2 FYEKMQ (reference sequence). This CDR3 contains 14 residues. Trimming cost V 5 bases and J 6 bases; bases outside gene matches: 10. Sample: peripheral blood. The chain combines TRBV13 with TRBJ2-7; TRBD2 agrees at 7 bases. The TCR comes from a woman aged 45-59 years with COVID-19, enrolled during active disease. CDR3 nucleotides: TGTGCCAGCAGCGGCAGGACTAGACGAGGCGAGCAGTACTTC. It encodes CASSGRTRRGEQYF.